A single sample gave rise to the 22 T cell receptor beta chains below, sequenced in a study of CD8+CD57+ T cells in acquired aplastic anemia. Using genomic DNA as the template, TCR beta VDJ and CDR3 profiling was carried out. TCRdb analysed the reads with MiXCR anew, one entry per CDR3 protein. The sample records about 400,000 distinct CDR3 sequences, 65% to 80% being singletons. Sequencing was done on a sample of sorted CD4+, CD8+, or CD8+CD57+ T cells (not recorded which) from PBMCs. The receptors originated from a human donor in good health, serving as a control.

This clonotype came up many times. This chain links TRBV5-1 with TRBJ1-2; 7 bases line up with TRBD1. V gave up 2 bases and J gave up 7 bases; unmatched junction bases: 5. Germline lookup yields CDR1 SGHRS and CDR2 YFSETQ. The CDR3 sequence is 13 residues long. The chain's CDR3 is CASSLGTDSGYTF. CDR3 DNA: TGCGCCAGCAGCTTAGGGACAGATAGTGGCTACACCTTC.

The chain couples TRBV6-1 to TRBJ2-1; TRBD1 aligns across 7 bases. Trimming cost V 5 bases and J 3 bases; bases outside gene matches: 4. There are 14 residues in the CDR3. Per the germline V gene, CDR1 is MNHNS and CDR2 is SASEGT. The CDR3 reads CASSRGQYYNEQFF. The CDR3, as DNA: TGTGCCAGCAGTCGGGGACAGTACTACAATGAGCAGTTCTTC.

Here the CDR3 DNA reads TGTGCCAGCAGAAGACTAGTGCATCAGCAGTTCTTC. This codes for CASRRLVHQQFF. The rearrangement joins TRBV12-3 or TRBV12-4 to TRBJ2-1; the D gene is possibly TRBD2 (6 bases). Trimming took 6 bases from V and 11 from J, leaving 14 bases between them. There are 12 residues in the CDR3.

The rearrangement links TRBV4-3 to TRBJ2-7, with TRBD2 identical over 16 bases. Per germline, CDR1 LGHNA and CDR2 YSLEER. The CDR3 loop spans 18 amino acids. J was trimmed by 9 bases and V by 3 bases; bases with no gene match: 14. The CDR3 coding sequence is TGCGCCAGCAGCCAGACAGGGGGGACTAGCGGGGGGGCGGATACGCAGTACTTC. Its translation: CASSQTGGTSGGADTQYF.

This clonotype appeared once. The chain employs TRBV20-1 and TRBJ1-6; maybe TRBD1 (5 bases). The germline CDR1 and CDR2 sequences are DFQATT and SNEGSKA (reference sequence). The CDR3 extends over 14 amino acids. Trimming left V 3 bases short and J 11 bases short, with 17 bases between. The CDR3 protein is CSARLPGDVTPLHF. As DNA, the CDR3 is TGCAGTGCTAGGTTACCGGGGGATGTCACACCCCTCCACTTT.

The J gene is TRBJ2-2, the V gene TRBV2, with D tentatively TRBD2 (5 bases). The CDR3 spans 12 residues. Trimming removed 6 bases from V and 8 bases from J, with 10 bases in between. The germline V gene encodes CDR1 SNHLY and CDR2 FYNNEI. The CDR3 DNA follows: TGTGCCAGCAGCGTGCGGGCAGGGGAGCTGTTTTTT. Protein: CASSVRAGELFF.

There are many counts of this clonotype. Germline is not matched at one junction end, which may reflect a read error. The gene calls are TRBV7-7 and TRBJ2-5, with D possibly matching TRBD1 (5 bases). Germline values: CDR1 SSHAT, CDR2 FNYEAQ (reference sequence). This CDR3 has 14 amino acids. CDR3 in DNA: TGTGCTAGCAGCCAGGGTCAGGGTCGAGAGACCCAGTACTTC. Amino acids: CASSQGQGRETQYF.

This clonotype has just a few counts. The germline gene is not matched at one end of the junction; a read error may be the cause. The V gene is TRBV5-1, the J gene TRBJ2-6; D is uncertain. CDR1 is SGHRS, CDR2 YFSETQ, per germline. CDR3 size: 15 residues. The CDR3 DNA sequence: TGTGCCAGCAGCGTAGGATTCTCTGGGGCCAACGTCCTGACTTTC. It specifies CASSVGFSGANVLTF.

The chain is built from TRBV7-2 and TRBJ2-5; D is perhaps TRBD2 (6 bases). CDR3 size: 15 residues. The V end was cut by 5 bases, the J end by 5 bases, with 18 bases between. Germline CDR1 reads SGHTA; CDR2 reads FQGNSA. The CDR3 loop is CASSPVASGRETQYF. Here the CDR3 DNA reads TGTGCCAGCAGCCCTGTGGCGTCAGGGAGGGAGACCCAGTACTTC.

Comments on this clonotype: One end of the junction does not line up with germline, which may come from a read error. This CDR3 is CASSPGLNNPPQHF. The CDR3 nucleotides read TGTGCCAGCAGCCCAGGACTGAACAATCCGCCCCAGCATTTT. The chain employs TRBV9 and TRBJ1-5; D is unresolved. Germline V gene data show CDR1 as SGDLS and CDR2 as YYNGEE. The CDR3 totals 14 residues.

For this clonotype: This is likely a read error, given that the CDR3 carries no conserved phenylalanine or tryptophan at its end. The DNA is omitted, as the CDR3 cannot be located on it reliably, and the CDR3 follows TCRdb's listing. The chain couples TRBV9 to TRBJ2-7. The CDR3 is 13 residues long, counting both termini. The germline gives CDR1 SGDLS, CDR2 YYNGEE. The CDR3 sequence is CASSVSTDTQYFG.

Remarks on this clonotype: A much larger clone lies a single base off, so this may be a read error. CDR3: CASSLNRARGAFF. In nucleotides, the CDR3 is TGTGCCAGCAGTTTGAACAGGGCCAGAGGAGCTTTCTTT. This rearrangement joins TRBV27 to TRBJ1-1; D is perhaps TRBD1 (6 bases). The germline V gene has CDR1 MNHEY and CDR2 SMNVEV (reference sequence). This CDR3 contains 13 residues. V was trimmed by 3 bases and J by 10 bases, leaving 15 bases between them.

To note about this clonotype: Likely a read error: the CDR3 ends without its conserved phenylalanine or tryptophan. It is unclear where the CDR3 begins or ends on the DNA, so no DNA is shown, and the CDR3 is as TCRdb lists it. V gene TRBV2 combines with J gene TRBJ2-5; the D call in the table, TRBD2, was not verified against the DNA. The CDR3 numbers 16 amino acids, ends counted. Germline CDR1 SNHLY, CDR2 FYNNEI. The CDR3 protein is CASSERRSAGEQYFGP.

This clonotype occurred many times. J is TRBJ1-5 and V is TRBV4-2, with D hard to call. CDR1 is LGHNA and CDR2 is YNFKEQ in the germline V gene. CDR3 length equals 15 residues. V was cut by 1 base and J by 0 bases, with 7 bases left in between. In nucleotides, the CDR3 is TGTGCCAGCAGCCAAGCCAGTTATAGCAATCAGCCCCAGCATTTT. Its translation: CASSQASYSNQPQHF.

As regards this clonotype: This CDR3 is missing its conserved last phenylalanine or tryptophan, likely due to a read error. The DNA is left out, because the CDR3 cannot be placed on it with certainty; the CDR3 is given as TCRdb lists it. This chain joins TRBV19 and TRBJ1-3. Germline CDR1 and CDR2: LNHDA and SQIVND (reference sequence). Counting both end residues, the CDR3 totals 14 amino acids. The CDR3: CANRRVSSRKNFYS.

The J gene is TRBJ1-5, the V gene TRBV19, with D uncertain. V lost 7 bases and J lost 6, with 10 bases in between. Germline assignment: CDR1 LNHDA and CDR2 SQIVND (reference sequence). The CDR3 extends over 12 amino acids. The CDR3 nucleotides are TGTGCCAGTAACCGTCCCGGTCAGCCCCAGCATTTT. This codes for CASNRPGQPQHF.

This clonotype was observed at least ten times. V is TRBV11-2 and J is TRBJ1-1; D ambiguous. Per the germline V gene, CDR1 is SGHAT and CDR2 is FQNNGV. V was pared by 2 bases and J by 5 bases, with 6 bases between. The CDR3 contains 12 residues. DNA for the CDR3: TGTGCCAGCAGCTTAAGTAGTACTGAAGCTTTCTTT. This translates into CASSLSSTEAFF.

In this sample, this clonotype turned up many times. The chain couples TRBV20-1 to TRBJ2-1; 8 bases line up with TRBD2. The CDR3 runs to 14 residues. With V trimmed by 6 bases and J by 10 bases, 14 bases remained unmatched. Germline loops: CDR1 DFQATT, CDR2 SNEGSKA (reference sequence). CDR3 DNA: TGCAGTGCCCCTCGGGGGGGTACGAGAGGAGAGCAGTTCTTC. It is translated as CSAPRGGTRGEQFF.

This clonotype has at least ten counts. The rearrangement uses TRBV7-3 and TRBJ2-3; D is perhaps TRBD1 (6 bases). Germline CDR1 and CDR2: SGHTA and FQGTGA. The CDR3 loop spans 17 amino acids. The V end was cut by 5 bases, the J end by 0 bases, with 18 bases between. The CDR3 here is CASSRRTGYSSTDTQYF. CDR3 DNA sequence: TGTGCCAGCAGCAGAAGAACAGGGTATAGTAGCACAGATACGCAGTATTTT. Full variable domain (remainder filled in from reference TRBV7-3 and TRBJ2-3): GAGVSQTPSNKVTEKGKYVELRCDPISGHTALYWYRQSLGQGPEFLIYFQGTGAADDSGLPNDRFFAVRPEGSVSTLKIQRTERGDSAVYLCASSRRTGYSSTDTQYFGPGTRLTVL.

This clonotype was observed at least ten times. The gene calls are TRBV6-6 and TRBJ2-7; D remains ambiguous. The CDR3 contains 12 residues. Trimming took off 6 bases at V and 4 bases at J, with 10 bases between the two ends. Germline lookup yields CDR1 MNHNY and CDR2 SVGAGI (reference sequence). CDR3: CASRDRRYEQYF. The CDR3 bases are TGTGCCAGCAGAGATCGGCGGTACGAGCAGTACTTC.

This clonotype appeared a single time. The chain joins TRBV6-5 to TRBJ2-3; 7 nucleotides match TRBD1. The V and J ends lost 7 bases and 2 bases, in that order; junction bases with no gene match: 9. The CDR3 sequence is 15 residues long. Germline V CDR1 and CDR2: MNHEY, SVGAGI. CDR3 nucleotides: TGTGCCAGCACCGGCCGGGACAGATTCACAGATACGCAGTATTTT. It encodes CASTGRDRFTDTQYF.

As to this clonotype: This may arise from a read error, as a much more abundant clone is one base away. The CDR3 sequence is CAWEIKGRDAEAFF. The DNA of the CDR3 is TGTGCCTGGGAGATCAAAGGACGGGACGCTGAAGCTTTCTTT. The chain recombines TRBV30 with TRBJ1-1; D possibly corresponds to TRBD1 (5 bases). The CDR3 spans 14 residues. Trimming left V 5 bases short and J 6 bases short, with 19 bases between. Germline CDR1 and CDR2: GTSNPN and SVGIG (reference sequence).